What follows are 29 T cell receptor beta chains derived from one specimen sequenced in a study of blood T cell repertoires in COVID-19. Clones were sequenced by immunoSEQ multiplex PCR, and TCRdb holds only the in-frame ones, with some missing. Of about 270,000 clones listed, 91% are singletons. Specimen: PBMCs or T cells enriched from blood (not recorded which). These receptors were taken from a man aged 35 to 55 who had been exposed to COVID-19.

Here the CDR3 reads CASSQGIQGWSTEAFF. CDR3 nucleotides: TGCGCCAGCAGCCAAGGCATCCAGGGCTGGAGCACTGAAGCTTTCTTT. The gene calls are TRBV4-1 and TRBJ1-1; D might be TRBD1 (5 bases). Germline CDR1 reads MGHRA; CDR2 reads YSYEKL. This CDR3 has 16 residues. Trimming stripped 1 base from V and 4 bases from J, with 16 bases between.

This sequence joins TRBV11-2 and TRBJ2-1, with TRBD2 matching 11 bases. The V and J ends lost 3 bases and 5 bases, in that order; junction bases with no gene match: 6. CDR1 and CDR2 from the germline V gene are SGHAT and FQNNGV. The CDR3 runs 16 residues. The CDR3 is CASSLELAGDNNEQFF. Written as DNA, the CDR3 is TGTGCCAGCAGCTTGGAACTAGCGGGAGATAACAATGAGCAGTTCTTC.

CDR3 nucleotides: TGTGCCAGCAACCGCGGACAGGGGGATGAAGCTTTCTTT. Protein sequence: CASNRGQGDEAFF. The V call is TRBV7-9, the J call TRBJ1-1, with TRBD1 matching over 10 bases. V was clipped by 7 bases and J by 7 bases; unmatched bases: 6. Germline CDR1 SEHNR, CDR2 FQNEAQ (reference sequence). The CDR3 sequence is 13 residues long.

The chain combines TRBV28 with TRBJ1-5; 8 nucleotides line up with TRBD1. V was clipped by 2 bases and J by 4 bases; unmatched bases: 4. The CDR3 is made up of 15 amino acids. Germline V gene sequence: CDR1 MDHEN, CDR2 SYDVKM. The CDR3 bases are TGTGCCAGCAGTTTACGTACAGGGGGTAATCAGCCCCAGCATTTT. The encoded protein is CASSLRTGGNQPQHF.

The rearrangement joins TRBV2 to TRBJ2-1, with 9 nucleotides matching TRBD2. Germline V lookup: CDR1 SNHLY, CDR2 FYNNEI. There are 15 residues in the CDR3. The V gene end was trimmed by 6 bases and the J gene end by 4 bases; junction bases not matched to a gene: 7. The CDR3 nucleotides read TGTGCCAGCAGGGGGGCTAGCGGGAAGTACAATGAGCAGTTCTTC. Its translation is CASRGASGKYNEQFF.

The chain joins TRBV19 to TRBJ1-1, with D possibly matching TRBD1 (5 bases). The length of the CDR3 is 15 residues. Germline V lookup: CDR1 LNHDA, CDR2 SQIVND (reference sequence). The V end was cut by 2 bases, the J end by 3 bases, with 13 bases between. CDR3 loop: CASSIKALGDTEAFF. Here the CDR3 DNA reads TGTGCCAGTAGTATAAAGGCCTTAGGGGACACTGAAGCTTTCTTT.

The rearrangement links TRBV7-2 to TRBJ2-2, with 7 bases matching TRBD1. CDR3 size: 16 residues. The V gene's germline CDR1 is SGHTA and CDR2 FQGNSA. The V and J ends lost 7 bases and 0 bases, in that order; junction bases with no gene match: 8. This CDR3 reads CASTLVGTANTGELFF. CDR3 sequence (DNA): TGTGCCAGCACCCTAGTCGGGACAGCGAACACCGGGGAGCTGTTTTTT.

The rearrangement uses TRBV24-1 and TRBJ1-1, with a weak D call TRBD1 (5 bases). With 2 bases removed from V and 7 bases from J, the gap between germline ends came to 10 bases. The CDR3 runs 13 residues. CDR1 is KGHDR and CDR2 is SFDVKD in the germline V gene. CDR3 in amino acids: CATSDSRQFEAFF. CDR3 nucleotide sequence: TGTGCCACCAGTGATTCCCGACAGTTTGAAGCTTTCTTT.

The sample holds one count of this clone. The J gene is TRBJ2-2, the V gene TRBV10-2; 7 positions agree with TRBD2. Trimming at V came to 3 bases and at J to 5 bases, leaving 3 bases not matched to a gene. CDR1 and CDR2 from the germline V gene are WSHSY and SAAADI. The CDR3 is 14 residues long. CDR3 loop: CASSDAGETGELFF. In DNA, the CDR3 is TGCGCCAGCAGTGACGCGGGAGAGACCGGGGAGCTGTTTTTT.

V gene TRBV30 combines with J gene TRBJ2-6; 12 positions match TRBD1. CDR1 is GTSNPN, CDR2 SVGIG, per germline (reference sequence). Trimming cost V 8 bases and J 2 bases; bases outside gene matches: 7. This CDR3 is 16 amino acids long. The CDR3 bases are TGTGCCAATACCGGGACAGGGGGCACTGGGGCCAACGTCCTGACTTTC. Residues: CANTGTGGTGANVLTF.

The chain is built from TRBV21-1 and TRBJ1-5; TRBD1, the table's D call, lacks a check against the DNA. TRBV21-1 is a recognized pseudogene. This CDR3 has 16 residues. The CDR3 reads CASSAPGQIGNQPQHF. The CDR3 nucleotides read TGTGCCAGCAGCGCACCGGGACAGATAGGCAATCAGCCCCAGCATTTT.

The chain couples TRBV4-1 to TRBJ1-1; D unclear. The V and J ends lost 1 base and 3 bases respectively, with 18 bases between them. CDR1 and CDR2 from the germline V gene are MGHRA and YSYEKL. The CDR3 sequence is 17 residues long. CDR3 DNA: TGCGCCAGCAGCCAAGTTGAGGGATCATTGGCGGACACTGAAGCTTTCTTT. Protein sequence: CASSQVEGSLADTEAFF.

V gene TRBV4-1 combines with J gene TRBJ2-2, with D hard to call. Trimming removed 0 bases from V and 3 bases from J, with 8 bases in between. The CDR3 totals 15 residues. From germline, CDR1 is MGHRA and CDR2 YSYEKL. The CDR3 loop is CASSQDGTYTGELFF. The CDR3 DNA reads as TGCGCCAGCAGCCAAGATGGCACCTACACCGGGGAGCTGTTTTTT.

The genes are TRBV5-1 and TRBJ2-7, with 13 bases that match TRBD2. Trimming at V came to 4 bases and at J to 5 bases, leaving 9 bases not matched to a gene. The germline V gene has CDR1 SGHRS and CDR2 YFSETQ. The CDR3 extends over 16 amino acids. The CDR3 DNA sequence: TGCGCCAGCAGCCCGAGGACTAGCGGGAGAAGGAACGAGCAGTACTTC. This codes for CASSPRTSGRRNEQYF.

This sequence joins TRBV7-9 and TRBJ2-5; D unclear. This CDR3 is built from 14 residues. The V gene lost 5 bases and the J gene lost 0 bases, with 10 bases spanning the gap. Germline-derived CDR1 and CDR2 are SEHNR and FQNEAQ (reference sequence). The CDR3 loop is CASSKQLYQETQYF. Here the CDR3 DNA reads TGTGCCAGCAGCAAACAGCTTTACCAAGAGACCCAGTACTTC. Variable domain in full (rest from reference TRBV7-9 and TRBJ2-5): DTGVSQNPRHKITKRGQNVTFRCDPISEHNRLYWYRQTLGQGPEFLTYFQNEAQLEKSRLLSDRFSAERPKGSFSTLEIQRTEQGDSAMYLCASSKQLYQETQYFGPGTRLLVL.

The rearrangement links TRBV4-1 to TRBJ2-7; 8 bases agree with TRBD2. V lost 4 bases and J lost 1; bases outside the gene matches: 3. CDR1 and CDR2 from the germline V gene are MGHRA and YSYEKL. The CDR3 sequence is 14 residues long. The CDR3: CASSPGTSSYEQYF. The CDR3 coding sequence is TGCGCCAGCAGCCCCGGGACTAGTTCCTACGAGCAGTACTTC.

The gene calls are TRBV30 and TRBJ2-1; 8 bases align to TRBD2. CDR3 length equals 12 residues. Germline V gene data show CDR1 as GTSNPN and CDR2 as SVGIG (reference sequence). V lost 5 bases, J lost 8 bases, and 5 bases stayed unmatched. CDR3 nucleotide sequence: TGTGCCTGGGTAGCGGGAATCTATGAGCAGTTCTTC. Protein product: CAWVAGIYEQFF.

This rearrangement joins TRBV5-5 to TRBJ2-2; 7 bases line up with TRBD2. This CDR3 has 18 amino acids. Germline-derived CDR1 and CDR2 are SGHKS and YYEKEE (reference sequence). The trim removed 7 bases at V and 1 base at J, leaving 16 bases unmatched. The CDR3 is CASSQGDGGRLNTGELFF. Written as DNA, the CDR3 is TGTGCCAGCTCTCAAGGGGACGGGGGGAGATTGAACACCGGGGAGCTGTTTTTT. The full variable domain, with the rest looked up from reference TRBV5-5 and TRBJ2-2, is DAGVTQSPTHLIKTRGQQVTLRCSPISGHKSVSWYQQVLGQGPQFIFQYYEKEERGRGNFPDRFSARQFPNYSSELNVNALLLGDSALYLCASSQGDGGRLNTGELFFGEGSRLTVL.

The CDR3 spells CASSVGQSPNYGYTF. In DNA, the CDR3 is TGTGCCAGCAGCGTGGGACAGTCACCTAACTATGGCTACACCTTC. The chain is built from TRBV9 and TRBJ1-2, with TRBD1 identical over 7 bases. Germline lookup yields CDR1 SGDLS and CDR2 YYNGEE. Unmatched junction bases numbered 4, after V lost 2 bases and J lost 0 bases. The CDR3 is 15 amino acids.

The CDR3, as DNA: TGTGCCAGTAGTCCTCGGGACAGATATAGCAATCAGCCCCAGCATTTT. The encoded protein is CASSPRDRYSNQPQHF. This chain uses TRBV19 with TRBJ1-5, with TRBD1 identical over 7 bases. Trimming at V came to 5 bases and at J to 0 bases, leaving 7 bases not matched to a gene. The CDR3 runs to 16 residues. Germline V gives CDR1 LNHDA, CDR2 SQIVND (reference sequence).

This chain links TRBV19 with TRBJ2-3; 10 bases are shared with TRBD2. This CDR3 spans 16 amino acids. Germline CDR1 reads LNHDA; CDR2 reads SQIVND (reference sequence). V lost 1 base to trimming and J lost 4 bases; unmatched junction nucleotides: 5. CDR3 region: CASSIGSGRAADTQYF. DNA of the CDR3: TGTGCCAGTAGTATAGGAAGCGGGAGGGCTGCAGATACGCAGTATTTT.

The rearrangement joins TRBV2 to TRBJ1-4; the D is unclear. CDR1 and CDR2 from the germline V gene are SNHLY and FYNNEI. V dropped 6 bases and J dropped 8 bases, with 10 bases sitting between them. The CDR3 is 12 amino acids. For the CDR3, the DNA is TGTGCCAGCAGCAAGGCGGGGGAAAAACTGTTTTTT. Its protein is CASSKAGEKLFF.

The genes are TRBV6-1 and TRBJ1-1; no clear D gene. Germline-derived CDR1 and CDR2 are MNHNS and SASEGT. V gave up 4 bases and J gave up 6 bases, with 15 bases separating them. The CDR3 runs to 14 residues. The CDR3 sequence is CASSAATSNAEAFF. The DNA of the CDR3 is TGTGCCAGCAGTGCAGCGACAAGTAACGCTGAAGCTTTCTTT.

The chain combines TRBV5-1 with TRBJ2-1; 7 nucleotides align to TRBD1. In germline, CDR1 is SGHRS, CDR2 YFSETQ. V lost 0 bases to trimming and J lost 3 bases; unmatched junction nucleotides: 12. The CDR3 covers 18 residues. CDR3 in amino acids: CASSLAIIPQGDYNEQFF. As DNA, the CDR3 is TGCGCCAGCAGCTTGGCGATAATTCCCCAGGGGGACTACAATGAGCAGTTCTTC.

The chain joins TRBV28 to TRBJ2-7, with 9 positions matching TRBD2. The junction had 13 bases not matched to a gene; V was cut back by 4 bases and J by 0 bases. Per germline, CDR1 MDHEN and CDR2 SYDVKM. The CDR3 contains 18 residues. CDR3 protein: CASSYHLRLAGSSYEQYF. DNA for the CDR3: TGTGCCAGCAGTTACCACCTCCGGCTAGCGGGAAGCTCCTACGAGCAGTACTTC. The entire variable domain, with the rest obtained from reference TRBV28 and TRBJ2-7, is as follows: DVKVTQSSRYLVKRTGEKVFLECVQDMDHENMFWYRQDPGLGLRLIYFSYDVKMKEKGDIPEGYSVSREKKERFSLILESASTNQTSMYLCASSYHLRLAGSSYEQYFGPGTRLTVT.

In its sample, this clone was seen once. The genes are TRBV11-2 and TRBJ2-5; a possible D gene is TRBD2 (6 bases). The CDR3 has 13 residues. Germline assignment: CDR1 SGHAT and CDR2 FQNNGV. The V gene lost 8 bases and the J gene lost 5 bases, with 15 bases spanning the gap. CDR3 DNA sequence: TGTGCCAGCGGGCGAGGTGGAGGGGAGACCCAGTACTTC. Translating it yields CASGRGGGETQYF.

The chain has TRBV9 and TRBJ1-4; 7 nucleotides line up with TRBD1. Germline CDR1 and CDR2: SGDLS and YYNGEE. The V and J ends lost 2 bases and 6 bases, in that order; junction bases with no gene match: 4. The CDR3 consists of 14 residues. The CDR3 loop is CASSVSGGHEKLFF. For the CDR3, the DNA is TGTGCCAGCAGCGTCTCAGGGGGGCATGAAAAACTGTTTTTT.

This clone was detected once. The chain links TRBV9 to TRBJ1-1; 9 bases map to TRBD1. CDR3 length equals 16 residues. Trimming took 2 bases from V and 2 from J; bases not matched to a gene: 7. Per germline, CDR1 SGDLS and CDR2 YYNGEE. DNA of the CDR3: TGTGCCAGCAGCGTCGACCGGACAGGGGAAAACACTGAAGCTTTCTTT. It translates to CASSVDRTGENTEAFF.

This sequence joins TRBV4-2 and TRBJ1-4, with D unresolved. CDR3 size: 15 residues. V was clipped by 7 bases and J by 7 bases, with 19 bases between them. Per the germline V gene, CDR1 is LGHNA and CDR2 is YNFKEQ. CDR3 residues: CASTAGWGLGEKLFF. In DNA, the CDR3 is TGTGCCAGCACCGCGGGGTGGGGTCTAGGTGAAAAACTGTTTTTT.